What follows is one TCR beta chain and its context. CDR1 MDHEN and CDR2 SYDVKM come from the germline V gene. J gave up 3 bases and V 10 bases, and 8 bases lay outside the gene matches. The CDR3 is 13 amino acids. These data come from a study of blood T cell repertoires in COVID-19. Per the authors' pipeline: Amplification of reference gene primers was used by the study to estimate nucleated cell counts. TCRdb keeps only in-frame clones here, not all; method: immunoSEQ multiplex PCR. V, J and clone size are taken as reported in that table, and D and trimming were inferred from the DNA itself. The sample holds about 290,000 clones, around 85% seen once.

Sequencing was done on a sample of peripheral blood. The sequence was obtained from a woman aged 50 to 60 with active or convalescent COVID-19. The chain links TRBV28 to TRBJ1-2; 7 bases fit TRBD1. CDR3 in DNA: TGTGCCACCCTGGGACAGCAGCACTATGGCTACACCTTC. This translates into CATLGQQHYGYTF.